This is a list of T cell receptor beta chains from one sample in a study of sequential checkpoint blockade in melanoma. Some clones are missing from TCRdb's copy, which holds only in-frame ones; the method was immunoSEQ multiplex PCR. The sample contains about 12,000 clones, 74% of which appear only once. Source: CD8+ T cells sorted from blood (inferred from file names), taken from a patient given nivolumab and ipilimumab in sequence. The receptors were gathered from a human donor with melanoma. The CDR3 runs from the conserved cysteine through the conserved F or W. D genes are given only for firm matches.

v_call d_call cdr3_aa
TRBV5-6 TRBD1 CASSPGDSSSEQYF
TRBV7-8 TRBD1 CASSHRDRGYEQYF
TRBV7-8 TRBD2 CASSPRTSGRSVDTQYF
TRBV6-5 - CASSFGGGREEGELFF
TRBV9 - CASSVDGGNQETQYF
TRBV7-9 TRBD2 CASIKSGISTDTQYF
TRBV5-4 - CASSLVVGGDYEQYF
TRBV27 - CASRFRLWTQETQYF
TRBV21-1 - CASSKAGGNIQYF
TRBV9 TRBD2 CASSVVASGGSYEQYF
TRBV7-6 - CASSFRQDLSGNTIYF
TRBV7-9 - CASSLGRYPDTQYF
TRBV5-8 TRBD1 CASSLGQRSNQPQHF
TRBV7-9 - CASSLEGGRKREQFF
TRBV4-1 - CASSRALAGELFF
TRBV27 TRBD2 CASSPGLALNEQFF
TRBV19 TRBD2 CASSIREELYNEQFF